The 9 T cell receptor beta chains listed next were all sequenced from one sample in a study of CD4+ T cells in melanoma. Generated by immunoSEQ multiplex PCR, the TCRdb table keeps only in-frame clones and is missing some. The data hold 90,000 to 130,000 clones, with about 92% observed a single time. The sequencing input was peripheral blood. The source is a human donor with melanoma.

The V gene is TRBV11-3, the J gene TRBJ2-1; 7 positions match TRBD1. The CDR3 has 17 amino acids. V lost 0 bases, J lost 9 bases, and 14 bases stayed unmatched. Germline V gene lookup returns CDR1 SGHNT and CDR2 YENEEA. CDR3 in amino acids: CASSLETGSPFGGEQFF. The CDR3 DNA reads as TGTGCCAGCAGCTTAGAGACAGGGTCCCCCTTTGGCGGTGAGCAGTTCTTC.

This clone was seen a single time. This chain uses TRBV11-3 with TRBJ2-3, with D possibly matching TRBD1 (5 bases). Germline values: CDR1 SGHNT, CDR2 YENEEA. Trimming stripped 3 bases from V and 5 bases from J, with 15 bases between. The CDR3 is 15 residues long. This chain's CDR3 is CASSFGRAAQDTQYF. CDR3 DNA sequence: TGTGCCAGCAGCTTCGGCAGGGCGGCACAAGATACGCAGTATTTT.

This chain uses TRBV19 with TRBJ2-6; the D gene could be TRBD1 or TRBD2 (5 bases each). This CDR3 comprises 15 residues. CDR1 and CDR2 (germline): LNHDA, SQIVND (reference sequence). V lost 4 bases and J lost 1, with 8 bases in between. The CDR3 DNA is TGTGCCAGTAGTAGGGACGGTTCTGGGGCCAACGTCCTGACTTTC. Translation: CASSRDGSGANVLTF.

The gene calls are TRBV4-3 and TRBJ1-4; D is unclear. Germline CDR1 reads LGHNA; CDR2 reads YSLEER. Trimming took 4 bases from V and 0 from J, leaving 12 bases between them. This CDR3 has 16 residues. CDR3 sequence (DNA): TGCGCCAGCAGCCGCCTGACTCTTGCAACTAATGAAAAACTGTTTTTT. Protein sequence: CASSRLTLATNEKLFF.

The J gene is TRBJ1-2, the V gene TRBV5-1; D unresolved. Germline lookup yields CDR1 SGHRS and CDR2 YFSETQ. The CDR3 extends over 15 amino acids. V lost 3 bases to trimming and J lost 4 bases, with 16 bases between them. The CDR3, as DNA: TGCGCCAGCAGCTCATCCGGATCCGTGGGCTATGGCTACACCTTC. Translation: CASSSSGSVGYGYTF.

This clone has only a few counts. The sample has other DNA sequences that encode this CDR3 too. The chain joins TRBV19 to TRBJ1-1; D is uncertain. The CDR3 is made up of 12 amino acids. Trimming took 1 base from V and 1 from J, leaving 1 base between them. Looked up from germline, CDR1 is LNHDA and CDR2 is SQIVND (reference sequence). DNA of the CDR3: TGTGCCAGTAGTATAGGGAACACTGAAGCTTTCTTT. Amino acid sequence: CASSIGNTEAFF.

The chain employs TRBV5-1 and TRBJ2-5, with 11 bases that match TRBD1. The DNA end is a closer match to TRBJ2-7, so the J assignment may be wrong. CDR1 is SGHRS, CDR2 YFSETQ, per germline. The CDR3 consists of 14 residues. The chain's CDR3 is CASGRDRGMDEQYF. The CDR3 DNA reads TGCGCCAGCGGCCGGGACAGGGGGATGGACGAGCAGTACTTC.

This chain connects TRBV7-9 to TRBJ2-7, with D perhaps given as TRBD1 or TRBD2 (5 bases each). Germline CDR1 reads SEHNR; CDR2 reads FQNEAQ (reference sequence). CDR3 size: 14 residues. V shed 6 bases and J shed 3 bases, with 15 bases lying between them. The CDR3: CASRSTGPGYEQYF. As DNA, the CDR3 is TGTGCCAGCAGGTCCACGGGGCCGGGCTACGAGCAGTACTTC.

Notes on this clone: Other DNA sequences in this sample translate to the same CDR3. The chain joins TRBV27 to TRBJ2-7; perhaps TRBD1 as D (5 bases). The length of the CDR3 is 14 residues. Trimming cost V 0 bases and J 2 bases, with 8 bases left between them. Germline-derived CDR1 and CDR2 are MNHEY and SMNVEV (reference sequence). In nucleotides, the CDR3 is TGTGCCAGCAGTTTATCCGGCAGGGCCTACGAGCAGTACTTC. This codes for CASSLSGRAYEQYF.